Listed here are 23 T cell receptor beta chains from one sample, sequenced in a study of OX40 agonist ivuxolimab in advanced cancers. Profiled with immunoSEQ multiplex PCR; TCRdb holds only in-frame clones, not every one. The sample lists approximately 67,000 clones; 80% were seen once. The sample here was CD4+ or CD8+ T cells sorted from blood, taken in a trial of the OX40 agonist ivuxolimab. The receptors here all came from an adult with an advanced solid tumor such as melanoma, head and neck, liver or kidney cancer.

The rearrangement links TRBV5-5 to TRBJ2-5, with TRBD2 as a possible D gene (6 bases). Trimming took 0 bases from V and 5 from J, leaving 8 bases between them. The germline V gene has CDR1 SGHKS and CDR2 YYEKEE (reference sequence). The CDR3 has 13 residues. The CDR3 sequence: CASSLGLGETQYF. CDR3 nucleotides: TGTGCCAGCAGCTTGGGACTAGGCGAGACCCAGTACTTC.

CDR3 residues: CASKMDSNTEAFF. The CDR3, as DNA: TGCGCCAGCAAGATGGATTCGAACACTGAAGCTTTCTTT. The chain uses TRBV5-1 and TRBJ1-1; D uncertain. CDR1 SGHRS and CDR2 YFSETQ come from the germline V gene. The ends were cut back, 6 bases at V and 1 base at J, with 10 bases in the middle. There are 13 residues in the CDR3.

The V and J genes are TRBV7-2 and TRBJ2-1, with TRBD2 matching over 7 bases. After removal of 6 bases from V and 4 bases from J, the junction contained 6 bases not matched to a gene. This CDR3 is 14 amino acids long. CDR1 SGHTA and CDR2 FQGNSA come from the germline V gene. This CDR3 reads CASRRDYTYNEQFF. The CDR3 DNA is TGTGCCAGCAGACGGGACTATACGTACAATGAGCAGTTCTTC. Complete variable domain (other parts from reference TRBV7-2 and TRBJ2-1): GAGVSQSPSNKVTEKGKDVELRCDPISGHTALYWYRQSLGQGLEFLIYFQGNSAPDKSGLPSDRFSAERTGGSVSTLTIQRTQQEDSAVYLCASRRDYTYNEQFFGPGTRLTVL.

V usage is TRBV7-2 and J usage is TRBJ1-1, with unresolved D. V gave up 5 bases and J gave up 1 base, with 8 bases separating them. The germline V gene has CDR1 SGHTA and CDR2 FQGNSA. The CDR3 length is 13 residues. This CDR3 reads CASSLGRNTEAFF. In DNA form, the CDR3 reads TGTGCCAGCAGCCTAGGACGGAACACTGAAGCTTTCTTT.

Written as DNA, the CDR3 is TGCGCCAGCAGGACAGGGGGACCCTACAATGAGCAGTTCTTC. It codes for CASRTGGPYNEQFF. The rearrangement links TRBV10-2 to TRBJ2-1; TRBD1 matches 9 bases. The CDR3 spans 14 residues. Germline lookup yields CDR1 WSHSY and CDR2 SAAADI. V shed 6 bases, J shed 2 bases, and the junction held 2 bases outside the gene matches.

The V gene is TRBV19, the J gene TRBJ1-1; possibly TRBD1 for D (5 bases). CDR1 is LNHDA, CDR2 SQIVND, per germline (reference sequence). This CDR3 comprises 14 residues. V was cut by 2 bases and J by 1 base, with 8 bases left in between. CDR3 in amino acids: CASSIRDGNTEAFF. The DNA of the CDR3 is TGTGCCAGTAGTATACGGGACGGGAACACTGAAGCTTTCTTT. Looking up the rest from reference TRBV19 and TRBJ1-1 gives the full variable domain: DGGITQSPKYLFRKEGQNVTLSCEQNLNHDAMYWYRQDPGQGLRLIYYSQIVNDFQKGDIAEGYSVSREKKESFPLTVTSAQKNPTAFYLCASSIRDGNTEAFFGQGTRLTVV.

The chain is built from TRBV27 and TRBJ2-7, with a tentative D call TRBD2 (5 bases). In germline, CDR1 is MNHEY, CDR2 SMNVEV (reference sequence). The CDR3 extends over 13 amino acids. The V end was cut by 2 bases, the J end by 1 base, with 6 bases between. The CDR3 reads CASSLGESYEQYF. CDR3 sequence (DNA): TGTGCCAGCAGTTTAGGGGAGTCCTACGAGCAGTACTTC.

The rearrangement links TRBV5-6 to TRBJ2-2; the match to TRBD2 covers 8 bases. CDR3 length: 14 amino acids. The trim removed 4 bases at V and 7 bases at J, leaving 6 bases unmatched. CDR1 and CDR2 (germline): SGHDT, YYEEEE. The CDR3 DNA is TGTGCCAGCAGCACGGGACTAGTAAACGGGGAGCTGTTTTTT. Translated: CASSTGLVNGELFF.

V gene TRBV11-2 combines with J gene TRBJ1-1, with D perhaps matching TRBD1 (5 bases). Germline CDR1 SGHAT, CDR2 FQNNGV. The CDR3 contains 15 residues. The V and J ends lost 3 bases and 2 bases respectively, with 13 bases between them. The CDR3: CASSFGDGVNTEAFF. In DNA, the CDR3 is TGTGCCAGCAGCTTCGGGGACGGTGTTAACACTGAAGCTTTCTTT.

This clone qualifies as medium-sized. V is TRBV29-1 and J is TRBJ2-3; D assignment may be TRBD1 or TRBD2 (6 bases each). Between the trimmed V and J ends, which lost 3 bases and 6 bases, there was a span of 16 bases. Germline CDR1 and CDR2: SQVTM and ANQGSEA. This CDR3 has 14 amino acids. The CDR3 sequence is CSVDSTGAPDTQYF. Here the CDR3 DNA reads TGCAGCGTTGATTCGACGGGGGCGCCGGATACGCAGTATTTT.

V gene TRBV27 combines with J gene TRBJ2-1; D is possibly TRBD2 (6 bases). V dropped 2 bases and J dropped 5 bases, with 16 bases sitting between them. The germline CDR1 and CDR2 sequences are MNHEY and SMNVEV (reference sequence). The CDR3 totals 16 residues. The CDR3 DNA follows: TGTGCCAGCAGTTTAAATGCGTGGGACTCAAACAATGAGCAGTTCTTC. Residues: CASSLNAWDSNNEQFF.

The J gene is TRBJ2-5, the V gene TRBV6-5; maybe TRBD2 (5 bases). In germline, CDR1 is MNHEY, CDR2 SVGAGI. This CDR3 has 15 residues. V lost 2 bases and J lost 3, with 13 bases in between. The CDR3 sequence is CASSYTDGGEETQYF. DNA for the CDR3: TGTGCCAGCAGTTACACGGACGGAGGTGAAGAGACCCAGTACTTC.

This clone was observed once. V gene TRBV6-1 combines with J gene TRBJ2-7, with 7 bases matching TRBD1. Germline-derived CDR1 and CDR2 are MNHNS and SASEGT. The CDR3 consists of 14 residues. Trimming took 4 bases from V and 4 from J; bases not matched to a gene: 7. In DNA form, the CDR3 reads TGTGCCAGCAGTGCCGACAGGGCGCTTTACGAGCAGTACTTC. Its protein is CASSADRALYEQYF.

This chain connects TRBV25-1 to TRBJ2-5; D unresolved. The length of the CDR3 is 13 residues. Germline values: CDR1 MGHDK, CDR2 SYGVNS. Trimming cost V 3 bases and J 4 bases, with 9 bases left between them. The CDR3 sequence: CASSEGGLETQYF. CDR3 in DNA: TGTGCCAGCAGTGAGGGTGGGTTAGAGACCCAGTACTTC.

This clone showed up just a few times. The rearrangement joins TRBV6-5 to TRBJ2-3; 9 bases line up with TRBD1. J gave up 1 base and V 5 bases, and 4 bases lay outside the gene matches. CDR3 length equals 15 residues. Germline lookup yields CDR1 MNHEY and CDR2 SVGAGI. The CDR3 protein is CASSTRDRGTDTQYF. The DNA of the CDR3 is TGTGCCAGCAGTACCCGGGACAGGGGCACAGATACGCAGTATTTT.

The V and J genes are TRBV2 and TRBJ2-5, with D possibly being TRBD1 or TRBD2 (6 bases each). This CDR3 is 19 amino acids long. Germline loops: CDR1 SNHLY, CDR2 FYNNEI. Trimming shortened V by 0 bases and J by 4 bases, and 24 bases separated the two germline ends. The CDR3 bases are TGTGCCAGCAGTGAAGCGCTTCCTTGGGGGGCTGCGGTGAGAGAGACCCAGTACTTC. Protein sequence: CASSEALPWGAAVRETQYF. The full variable domain, rest sourced from reference TRBV2 and TRBJ2-5, is EPEVTQTPSHQVTQMGQEVILRCVPISNHLYFYWYRQILGQKVEFLVSFYNNEISEKSEIFDDQFSVERPDGSNFTLKIRSTKLEDSAMYFCASSEALPWGAAVRETQYFGPGTRLLVL.

The chain has TRBV5-1 and TRBJ2-1; 8 nucleotides align to TRBD2. CDR1 is SGHRS, CDR2 YFSETQ, per germline. V lost 4 bases, J lost 5 bases, and 17 bases stayed unmatched. This CDR3 has 18 residues. This CDR3 is CASSTNPLSSRGDNEQFF. The CDR3 bases are TGCGCCAGCAGCACGAACCCCCTTTCCTCGCGGGGGGACAATGAGCAGTTCTTC.

The chain uses TRBV2 and TRBJ2-1, with D hard to call. Trimming removed 0 bases from V and 9 bases from J, with 9 bases in between. The germline V gene encodes CDR1 SNHLY and CDR2 FYNNEI. The CDR3 totals 13 residues. For the CDR3, the DNA is TGTGCCAGCAGTGAAGCCGGGTGGGGTGAGCAGTTCTTC. Its protein is CASSEAGWGEQFF.

The chain employs TRBV7-8 and TRBJ2-7, with 7 nucleotides matching TRBD1. This CDR3 is built from 14 residues. Per the germline V gene, CDR1 is SGHVS and CDR2 is FQNEAQ. J was trimmed by 0 bases and V by 5 bases; bases with no gene match: 4. In nucleotides, the CDR3 is TGTGCCAGCAGCAAATGGGACAGCTCCTACGAGCAGTACGTC. Protein product: CASSKWDSSYEQYV.

V usage is TRBV4-3 and J usage is TRBJ2-1, with 7 bases lining up with TRBD2. Germline-derived CDR1 and CDR2 are LGHNA and YSLEER. V shed 1 base, J shed 2 bases, and the junction held 5 bases outside the gene matches. CDR3 size: 16 residues. Here the CDR3 DNA reads TGCGCCAGCAGCCAAGCGGGCGGGAGCACCTACAATGAGCAGTTCTTC. This codes for CASSQAGGSTYNEQFF.

This chain links TRBV14 with TRBJ2-5; D may be TRBD2 (6 bases). The CDR3 length is 17 residues. The germline V and J ends were trimmed by 2 bases and 1 base, with 17 bases remaining between them. Germline lookup yields CDR1 SGHDN and CDR2 FVKESK. The DNA of the CDR3 is TGTGCCAGCAGCCAAAAAAGGGGACCGGGAGCCCAAGAGACCCAGTACTTC. Translating it yields CASSQKRGPGAQETQYF.

This chain joins TRBV28 and TRBJ2-4; 8 nucleotides match TRBD1. The ends lost 6 bases at V and 0 bases at J; junction bases unmatched: 7. The CDR3 runs 16 residues. Germline V CDR1 and CDR2: MDHEN, SYDVKM. CDR3 nucleotide sequence: TGTGCCAGCAGAGACAGGGGATTCGAAGCCAAAAACATTCAGTACTTC. Encoded protein: CASRDRGFEAKNIQYF.

By share of the sample, this clone is medium-sized. The chain employs TRBV19 and TRBJ1-6, with 8 positions matching TRBD1. The CDR3 loop spans 16 amino acids. The V segment lost 6 bases and the J segment 6 bases; nucleotides outside the gene matches: 10. Germline V gives CDR1 LNHDA, CDR2 SQIVND (reference sequence). DNA of the CDR3: TGTGCCAGTAGGGAGACAGGGGTCACGGGTAATTCACCCCTCCACTTT. It is translated as CASRETGVTGNSPLHF.